The 27 T cell receptor beta chains presented below share a single source sample, sequenced in a study of T-cell memory formation after mild COVID-19 (dated by TCRdb to the early 2020s). The method was 5' RACE. This sample was sequenced with an Illumina NovaSeq 6000. TCRdb reprocessed the public reads (quality trimming at Q25 with fastp, clone calling with MiXCR) and kept in-frame beta chains. Every CDR3 protein is listed once, alongside the most common genes and DNA of its rows. This sample lists 250,000 to 350,000 distinct CDR3 sequences; less than 20% were detected once. Of the sample, under 25% falls within the top ten clones. The sequencing input was PBMCs or a T cell subset sorted from them (not recorded which). Receptor source: a young man who had mild COVID-19 (a few samples of this study predate the infection). The sample titles of this study are shuffled in the database, so cell type and time point are left out; the donor was told from shared clones.

The chain joins TRBV5-1 to TRBJ2-3, with D tentatively TRBD2 (6 bases). V lost 6 bases to trimming and J lost 5 bases, with 19 bases between them. The CDR3 has 15 residues. CDR1 is SGHRS, CDR2 YFSETQ, per germline. The CDR3 sequence is CASNPSGGPLDTQYF. The CDR3 DNA sequence: TGCGCCAGCAATCCTTCCGGGGGTCCCTTAGATACGCAGTATTTT. Filled out from reference TRBV5-1 and TRBJ2-3, the complete variable domain reads KAGVTQTPRYLIKTRGQQVTLSCSPISGHRSVSWYQQTPGQGLQFLFEYFSETQRNKGNFPGRFSGRQFSNSRSEMNVSTLELGDSALYLCASNPSGGPLDTQYFGPGTRLTVL.

The V and J genes are TRBV12-3 or TRBV12-4 and TRBJ1-5, with 10 bases aligning to TRBD1. V shed 8 bases and J 8 bases; nucleotides not matched to a gene: 3. CDR3 length: 12 amino acids. CDR3 protein: CASRTGGKPQHF. In nucleotides, the CDR3 is TGTGCCAGCCGGACAGGGGGGAAGCCCCAGCATTTT.

The chain uses TRBV5-1 and TRBJ2-7, with 10 nucleotides matching TRBD2. This CDR3 is 16 amino acids long. Per the germline V gene, CDR1 is SGHRS and CDR2 is YFSETQ. Trimming took 4 bases from V and 2 from J; bases not matched to a gene: 9. The CDR3: CASSPLGLAEAYEQYF. DNA of the CDR3: TGCGCCAGCAGCCCCCTCGGACTAGCGGAGGCCTACGAGCAGTACTTC.

As regards this clonotype: Sequence at one end of the junction differs from germline and may be a read error. The CDR3 DNA reads as TGTGCCACCGGCAGAGATGACGGCTACACCTTC. It is translated as CATGRDDGYTF. The rearrangement joins TRBV15 to TRBJ1-2, with D uncertain. CDR3 size: 11 residues. Germline V CDR1 and CDR2: LNHNV, YYDKDF (reference sequence).

CDR3 in amino acids: CASSFPWAKNIQYF. DNA for the CDR3: TGTGCCAGCAGCTTTCCGTGGGCCAAAAACATTCAGTACTTC. V and J are TRBV7-6 and TRBJ2-4, with D unclear. The V and J ends lost 3 bases and 1 base respectively, with 7 bases between them. The CDR3 covers 14 residues. Looked up from germline, CDR1 is SGHVS and CDR2 is FNYEAQ.

This clonotype has a handful of counts. The chain joins TRBV9 to TRBJ2-6, with D possibly matching TRBD1 (5 bases). Germline V gives CDR1 SGDLS, CDR2 YYNGEE. Trimming took off 2 bases at V and 2 bases at J, with 8 bases between the two ends. The CDR3 consists of 15 residues. Here the CDR3 reads CASSVWGAGANVLTF. For the CDR3, the DNA is TGTGCCAGCAGCGTGTGGGGCGCTGGGGCCAACGTCCTGACTTTC. Full variable domain (remainder filled in from reference TRBV9 and TRBJ2-6): DSGVTQTPKHLITATGQRVTLRCSPRSGDLSVYWYQQSLDQGLQFLIQYYNGEERAKGNILERFSAQQFPDLHSELNLSSLELGDSALYFCASSVWGAGANVLTFGAGSRLTVL.

The chain is built from TRBV4-1 and TRBJ1-2, with D unclear. The CDR3 totals 14 residues. Looked up from germline, CDR1 is MGHRA and CDR2 is YSYEKL. V shed 4 bases and J shed 4 bases, with 13 bases lying between them. Here the CDR3 DNA reads TGCGCCAGCAGCCTTACGGAAGGGCTCTATGGCTACACCTTC. It yields the protein CASSLTEGLYGYTF.

The CDR3 spells CASSLWLGGTDTQYF. In DNA form, the CDR3 reads TGTGCCAGCAGCCTCTGGCTAGGAGGCACAGATACGCAGTATTTT. The chain is built from TRBV5-4 and TRBJ2-3; D uncertain. V lost 4 bases, J lost 1 base, and 13 bases lay in between. Germline assignment: CDR1 SGHNT and CDR2 YYREEE (reference sequence). The CDR3 totals 15 residues.

In this sample, this clonotype turned up a few times. V usage is TRBV9 and J usage is TRBJ1-2, with 7 bases matching TRBD1. The CDR3 spans 14 residues. Per germline, CDR1 SGDLS and CDR2 YYNGEE. V lost 4 bases, J lost 6 bases, and 9 bases stayed unmatched. Written as DNA, the CDR3 is TGTGCCAGCAGCCAAGGGACAGAAGGGAATGGCTACACCTTC. Translating gives CASSQGTEGNGYTF.

This clonotype has more than one count but fewer than ten. The rearrangement joins TRBV6-2 or TRBV6-3 to TRBJ2-5; D perhaps matches TRBD1 (6 bases). The CDR3 is 13 residues long. Deletions cut 8 bases from V and 2 bases from J, with 12 bases between. Germline CDR1 MNHEY, CDR2 SVGEGT. CDR3 DNA sequence: TGTGCCAGCGGGATAGGACAGCAAGAGACCCAGTACTTC. Its protein product is CASGIGQQETQYF.

This clonotype showed up just a few times. This chain uses TRBV7-9 with TRBJ2-1, with 8 positions matching TRBD1. The trim removed 2 bases at V and 6 bases at J, leaving 6 bases unmatched. This CDR3 contains 15 residues. Germline CDR1 reads SEHNR; CDR2 reads FQNEAQ (reference sequence). CDR3 sequence reads: CASSLQSGGFNEQFF. The CDR3 bases are TGTGCCAGCAGCTTACAGTCAGGGGGCTTCAATGAGCAGTTCTTC.

This clonotype has at least ten counts. The V and J genes are TRBV5-1 and TRBJ2-5; D could derive from TRBD1 or TRBD2 (5 bases each). V was pared by 0 bases and J by 1 base, with 10 bases between. The length of the CDR3 is 15 residues. Germline values: CDR1 SGHRS, CDR2 YFSETQ. The CDR3 DNA sequence: TGCGCCAGCAGCTTGGCGGGGACGTCCCAAGAGACCCAGTACTTC. It codes for CASSLAGTSQETQYF.

V and J are TRBV9 and TRBJ2-6, with unresolved D. The germline V and J ends were trimmed by 5 bases and 0 bases, with 9 bases remaining between them. The CDR3 length is 15 residues. Germline V gives CDR1 SGDLS, CDR2 YYNGEE. CDR3 in amino acids: CASSRLISGANVLTF. Written as DNA, the CDR3 is TGTGCCAGCAGTCGACTCATCTCTGGGGCCAACGTCCTGACTTTC.

The gene calls are TRBV4-1 and TRBJ1-3; no definite D call. CDR3 length: 17 amino acids. V lost 1 base to trimming and J lost 2 bases, with 15 bases between them. The germline gives CDR1 MGHRA, CDR2 YSYEKL. CDR3 in amino acids: CASSQGRGYQPGNTIYF. CDR3 DNA sequence: TGCGCCAGCAGCCAAGGACGAGGCTACCAACCTGGAAACACCATATATTTT.

The chain links TRBV12-3 or TRBV12-4 to TRBJ2-3, with TRBD1 as a possible D gene (6 bases). Trimming removed 4 bases at V and 6 bases at J, with 8 bases between. The CDR3 runs 12 residues. CDR3 nucleotides: TGTGCCAGCAGTTGGGGGCGCGATACGCAGTATTTT. Amino acid sequence: CASSWGRDTQYF.

This clonotype was detected ten times or more. The chain employs TRBV5-1 and TRBJ2-1, with TRBD2 matching over 7 bases. Per germline, CDR1 SGHRS and CDR2 YFSETQ. J lost 9 bases, V lost 4 bases, and 10 bases had no gene match. The CDR3 has 14 residues. Written as DNA, the CDR3 is TGCGCCAGCAGCCCCTGGCAGCGGGGAGGTGAGCAGTTCTTC. Protein sequence: CASSPWQRGGEQFF.

This clonotype was seen many times. The genes are TRBV7-3 and TRBJ2-2, with 9 nucleotides matching TRBD2. V was clipped by 4 bases and J by 4 bases; unmatched bases: 4. Germline assignment: CDR1 SGHTA and CDR2 FQGTGA. The CDR3 contains 15 residues. The CDR3 nucleotides read TGTGCCAGCAGCTCCTCAGCGGGGGGCACCGGGGAGCTGTTTTTT. This sequence encodes CASSSSAGGTGELFF. Using reference TRBV7-3 and TRBJ2-2 for the parts outside the CDR3, the full variable domain is GAGVSQTPSNKVTEKGKYVELRCDPISGHTALYWYRQSLGQGPEFLIYFQGTGAADDSGLPNDRFFAVRPEGSVSTLKIQRTERGDSAVYLCASSSSAGGTGELFFGEGSRLTVL.

The chain has TRBV7-8 and TRBJ1-6; D is unresolved. Trimming left V 6 bases short and J 10 bases short, with 22 bases between. The germline gives CDR1 SGHVS, CDR2 FQNEAQ. The CDR3 has 16 amino acids. CDR3 coding DNA: TGTGCCAGCAGAGGAGAGAGACGGACCGCCTTGTCACCCCTCCACTTT. Translation: CASRGERRTALSPLHF.

The rearrangement joins TRBV6-5 to TRBJ1-1; 7 nucleotides agree with TRBD1. Unmatched junction bases numbered 4, after V lost 5 bases and J lost 10 bases. There are 11 residues in the CDR3. The germline V gene has CDR1 MNHEY and CDR2 SVGAGI. The CDR3 region has the DNA TGTGCCAGCAGTCAGACAGGGACAGCTTTCTTT. This encodes CASSQTGTAFF.

The table lists this clonotype with a few counts. The rearrangement joins TRBV28 to TRBJ2-3; D unresolved. Germline V lookup: CDR1 MDHEN, CDR2 SYDVKM. This CDR3 is 13 amino acids long. The V end lost 3 bases, the J end lost 2 bases, and 6 bases lay between the germline ends. CDR3 bases: TGTGCCAGCAGTTTCTCTACCACAGATACGCAGTATTTT. Its translation: CASSFSTTDTQYF.

This clonotype was detected many times. This chain connects TRBV3-1 to TRBJ2-3; D is possibly TRBD1 (6 bases). V dropped 0 bases and J dropped 6 bases, with 13 bases sitting between them. Germline V lookup: CDR1 LGHDT, CDR2 YNNKEL (reference sequence). CDR3 size: 15 residues. CDR3 nucleotide sequence: TGTGCCAGCAGCCAAGACGGGGCAGGGGTGGATACGCAGTATTTT. It yields the protein CASSQDGAGVDTQYF.

The chain carries TRBV7-2 and TRBJ2-1; perhaps TRBD1 as D (7 bases). The CDR3 spans 15 residues. Trimming cost V 6 bases and J 0 bases, with 12 bases left between them. CDR1 and CDR2 (germline): SGHTA, FQGNSA. This chain's CDR3 is CASRPGGSSYNEQFF. Here the CDR3 DNA reads TGTGCCAGCAGACCAGGGGGGAGCTCCTACAATGAGCAGTTCTTC.

This clonotype was seen a handful of times. The chain carries TRBV14 and TRBJ2-5; D uncertain. The CDR3 covers 15 residues. Germline assignment: CDR1 SGHDN and CDR2 FVKESK. The V gene lost 0 bases and the J gene lost 5 bases, with 13 bases spanning the gap. CDR3 sequence: CASSQERSPYETQYF. CDR3 nucleotide sequence: TGTGCCAGCAGCCAAGAAAGATCTCCGTACGAGACCCAGTACTTC.

Details on this clonotype: One end of the junction varies from germline; a read error may be responsible. The CDR3 DNA follows: TGTGCCGGCAGCCCAACGGCGGGGGTCGGCTACACCTTC. Its translation is CAGSPTAGVGYTF. The chain recombines TRBV7-9 with TRBJ1-2; TRBD1 is a possible D gene (5 bases). The germline V gene encodes CDR1 SEHNR and CDR2 FQNEAQ (reference sequence). The CDR3 has 13 residues.

This clonotype has a handful of counts. V is TRBV5-1 and J is TRBJ1-3; D is uncertain. The CDR3 totals 13 residues. Looked up from germline, CDR1 is SGHRS and CDR2 is YFSETQ. V was trimmed by 4 bases and J by 4 bases, leaving 9 bases between them. CDR3 DNA sequence: TGCGCCAGCAGCATCAACGGCGGAAACACCATATATTTT. It specifies CASSINGGNTIYF.

This clonotype was counted ten times or more. The V and J genes are TRBV11-2 and TRBJ2-7; D is unresolved. Trimming removed 1 base at V and 3 bases at J, with 7 bases between. The CDR3 has 13 amino acids. Germline lookup yields CDR1 SGHAT and CDR2 FQNNGV. The chain's CDR3 is CASSLVIYYEQYF. CDR3 sequence (DNA): TGTGCCAGCAGCTTAGTCATATACTACGAGCAGTACTTC. Based on the CDR3 plus reference TRBV11-2 and TRBJ2-7, the full variable domain is EAGVAQSPRYKIIEKRQSVAFWCNPISGHATLYWYQQILGQGPKLLIQFQNNGVVDDSQLPKDRFSAERLKGVDSTLKIQPAKLEDSAVYLCASSLVIYYEQYFGPGTRLTVT.

This CDR3 reads CASSSREGNTIYF. As DNA, the CDR3 is TGTGCCAGCAGCTCCAGGGAAGGAAACACCATATATTTT. The chain uses TRBV7-9 and TRBJ1-3, with D maybe TRBD1 (5 bases). The CDR3 is 13 amino acids. Trimming took off 4 bases at V and 4 bases at J, with 8 bases between the two ends. CDR1 and CDR2 (germline): SEHNR, FQNEAQ (reference sequence).